This TCR beta chain appears in the sequencing data of a study of shared clonotypes between healthy human individuals (dated by TCRdb to 2018 to 2021). Notes on the research overall: Three men and two women, aged 18 to 49 years, made up the cohort. To increase sequencing depth and limit assay-specific biases, different laboratories used diverse techniques to prepare libraries and sequence TCR repertoires. Leukapheresis yielded between about 0.94 and 9 billion PBMCs per donor. The study deeply sequenced blood TCR repertoires of five healthy adults to estimate repertoire size and the extent of clonotype sharing between individuals. For each donor, three plates each were used for CD4 naive and CD4 memory, two plates were used for CD8 naive, and one plate was used for CD8 memory. General study outcomes and caveats: Even with the large sequencing depth, rarefaction of the sorted-subset datasets indicated that sequencing was incomplete. Sharing across four donors was observed for around 5% of naive CD4, over 3% of naive CD8, 2% to 2.5% of memory CD4, and 0.4% of memory CD8 clonotypes. Pairwise subsampling indicated that sequencing depth was expected to affect the degree of clonotype sharing among donors. The genetic and exposure-history diversity represented was limited by the small number of donors. Clonotypes shared by all four sorted-subset donors showed higher generation probabilities than non-shared clonotypes. Sampling was limited to blood, and TCR repertoires in tissue likely differ from TCR repertoires in blood. Larger estimated clonotype richness was generally found for naive subsets than for memory subsets.

Using the deep immunoSEQ assay, multiplex PCR amplified TCR CDR3 regions from genomic DNA. Extracted genomic DNA from each cell subset was distributed evenly across all wells of several immunoSEQ 96-well plates, and each plate was treated as a replicate. For sorted subsets, each replicate PCR was loaded with roughly 190 ng genomic DNA, equivalent to approximately 33,000 T cell genomes. The purified libraries were quantified using a Qubit 3.0 fluorometer, sized with a Bioanalyzer 2100, and then quantified again using the KAPA Library Quantification kit. Each immunoSEQ 96-well plate was sequenced on its own single-read 150-cycle Illumina NextSeq 550 flow cell. The published analysis was carried out like this. Because the immunoSEQ output held only junctional sequences and lacked quality scores, the filtering could not match the filtering applied to full-length reads. Sequences were annotated with PyIR, a Python wrapper for IgBLAST v1.9, using IMGT germline references to assign V/J genes and CDR3. Reads were removed for weak V/J assignments (E-value above 1e-6), missing CDR3, stop codons, out-of-frame junctions, or ambiguous translated residues. V3J clonotypes were defined as sequences sharing the same inferred V gene, J gene, and CDR3 amino acid sequence. The percentage overlap between two repertoires was calculated by dividing the number of shared unique clonotypes by the size of the smaller repertoire. Three approaches were used to assess repertoire richness: RTK rarefaction, the Chao1 estimator, and Recon v2.1 estimates of unobserved clonotypes. For all TCRbeta clonotypes obtained by the gDNA method from a few donors, generation probabilities were computed with OLGA. The table was pulled from immuneACCESS by TCRdb, which kept in-frame rearrangements only. Such tables lose some clones; where checked, under half of the loss comes from unresolved V genes, and the rest has no known cause. Clone size and the V and J calls come from that table; the DNA yielded D and trimming. This sample has roughly 2.5 million clones in its table, and more than 90% of those were observed once. The ten most abundant clones make up 0.14% of the sample.

From the cysteine through the phenylalanine, the CDR3 covers 14 amino acids. Here the CDR3 DNA is all that survives: 42 bases in frame from base 1. The germline ends are 11 bases apart after V is trimmed by 2 bases and J by 6 bases. Looking up the germline V gene (reference sequence) yields CDR1 MNHNY and CDR2 SVGAGI. Comments on this clone: It lacks a known antigen. Nothing much larger sits one base from this clone, and base qualities are not available.

Donors were healthy HIV-negative adults with no recently reported acute infections or vaccinations. Only Caucasian adults living in Nashville, Tennessee, USA were represented among the donors. CD4+ T cells were enriched by magnetic negative selection, after which naive cells were positively selected on CD45RA and the negative fraction was taken as the memory subset. Blood was collected by leukapheresis, and PBMCs were isolated by Ficoll-Histopaque density gradient centrifugation and then cryopreserved in liquid nitrogen vapor phase. Analytical flow cytometry was used to check the purity and quantity of each magnetically sorted T cell population. Genomic DNA was isolated from every sorted fraction and measured by UV absorbance on a Nanodrop 2000c.

The sequenced sample was naive CD4+ T cells sorted from blood. What the cell subset or site label conveys for this sample: CD45RA+ positively selected. The receptor was derived from a man aged 18 to 30 in good health. This sequence uses TRBV6-6 and TRBJ2-1; the D segment might be TRBD1 or TRBD2, since each matches 5 bases. The CDR3 reads as follows: CASSYQGGLNEQFF. DNA sequence: TGTGCCAGCAGTTACCAGGGCGGGCTCAATGAGCAGTTCTTC.